This entry features one T cell receptor beta chain sequence. Source study methods: The assay estimated nucleated cells by amplifying reference gene primers. The data were produced by immunoSEQ multiplex PCR, yet TCRdb's version contains in-frame clones alone and is incomplete. That table is the source of V, J and clone size, and D and trimming were worked out from the DNA. The table has some 16,000 clones, roughly nine tenths seen once. The V gene lost 3 bases and the J gene lost 8 bases, with 10 bases spanning the gap. CDR1 is SNHLY and CDR2 is FYNNEI in the germline V gene. This CDR3 contains 12 residues. These data belong to a study of blood T cell repertoires in COVID-19. Study in general: Samples taken during acute and convalescent COVID-19 were collected in the United States, Italy and Spain. Sources were T cells, B-cell-depleted T cells, or PBMCs; the material itself was cDNA or gDNA.

The sequence was collected from a man at least 80 years old with acute or convalescent COVID-19. Sequenced sample: peripheral blood. The chain carries TRBV2 and TRBJ1-2; D is uncertain. CDR3 sequence (DNA): TGTGCCAGCAGTGACGGGTATAGCGGCTACACCTTC. Translation gives CASSDGYSGYTF.